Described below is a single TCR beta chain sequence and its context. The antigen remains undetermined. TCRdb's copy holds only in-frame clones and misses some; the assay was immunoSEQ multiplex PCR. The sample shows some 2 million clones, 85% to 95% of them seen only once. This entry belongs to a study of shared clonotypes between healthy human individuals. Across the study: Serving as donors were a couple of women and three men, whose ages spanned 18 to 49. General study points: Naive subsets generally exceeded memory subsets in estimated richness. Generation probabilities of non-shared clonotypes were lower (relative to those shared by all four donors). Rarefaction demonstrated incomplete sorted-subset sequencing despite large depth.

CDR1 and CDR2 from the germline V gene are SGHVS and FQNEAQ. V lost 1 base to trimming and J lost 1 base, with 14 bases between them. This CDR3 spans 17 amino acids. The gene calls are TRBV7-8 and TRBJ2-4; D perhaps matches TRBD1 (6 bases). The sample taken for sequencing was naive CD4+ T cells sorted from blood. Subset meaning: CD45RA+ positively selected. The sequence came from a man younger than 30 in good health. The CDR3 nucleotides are TGTGCCAGCAGCTTAGGCGACAGGTCAAGGGCCAAAAACATTCAGTACTTC. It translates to CASSLGDRSRAKNIQYF.